These T cell receptor beta chains were read from a single sample in a study of blood T cells in healthy people across ages. One entry per CDR3 protein, called by TCRdb with MiXCR from the 5' RACE reads. The sample shows around 1.1 million distinct CDR3 sequences, 35% to 40% of them seen only once. The source material was blood. The receptors derive from a young man in good health. CDR3s include the opening cysteine and the closing phenylalanine or tryptophan. A D gene is named only where the DNA matches it firmly. Part of the rows lack a size; the others show once, few, many or a class for expanded clones.

-	TRBJ2-3	TRBV19	-	CASSIDSVTDTQYF	TGTGCCAGTAGTATAGACTCAGTCACAGATACGCAGTATTTT
-	TRBJ2-1	TRBV20-1	-	CSARDSGRPGREQFF	TGCAGTGCTAGAGATAGCGGCCGCCCAGGGAGGGAGCAGTTCTTC
-	TRBJ1-6	TRBV2	few	CASSDASTYSPLHF	TGTGCCAGCAGCGACGCCTCGACTTATTCACCCCTCCACTTT
-	TRBJ2-5	TRBV14	few	CASSQVIATQYF	TGTGCCAGCAGCCAAGTTATTGCGACCCAGTACTTC
TRBD1	TRBJ2-2	TRBV29-1	-	CSGKVGAGGTGELFF	TGCAGCGGCAAAGTGGGAGCAGGGGGCACCGGGGAGCTGTTTTTT
-	TRBJ2-7	TRBV14	-	CASSPLGSSSYEQYF	TGTGCCAGCAGCCCTCTCGGGTCAAGCTCCTACGAGCAGTACTTC
TRBD1	TRBJ1-4	TRBV20-1	-	CSARATGRANEKLFF	TGCAGTGCTAGAGCGACAGGGAGAGCTAATGAAAAACTGTTTTTT
-	TRBJ2-3	TRBV7-2	-	CASSLVAGSGFTDTQYF	TGTGCCAGCAGCTTAGTCGCAGGGAGTGGGTTCACAGATACGCAGTATTTT
-	TRBJ2-5	TRBV12-3/TRBV12-4	many	CASSFLDSEETQYF	TGTGCCAGCAGTTTTCTGGACAGCGAAGAGACCCAGTACTTC
TRBD1	TRBJ2-3	TRBV4-1	-	CASSQESGQGRTQYF	TGCGCCAGCAGCCAAGAGTCCGGACAGGGGAGAACGCAGTATTTT
-	TRBJ2-3	TRBV12-3/TRBV12-4	-	CASSSWGTDTQYF	TGTGCCAGCAGTAGCTGGGGGACAGATACGCAGTATTTT
-	TRBJ2-1	TRBV20-1	-	CSAVYLDRRNEQFF	TGCAGTGCTGTCTACCTCGACAGGAGAAATGAGCAGTTCTTC
TRBD1	TRBJ2-1	TRBV29-1	many	CSVYTRDSNNEQFF	TGCAGCGTTTACACCCGGGACAGTAACAATGAGCAGTTCTTC
-	TRBJ2-1	TRBV2	few	CASSEISAEQFF	TGTGCCAGCAGTGAAATTAGTGCTGAGCAGTTCTTC
-	TRBJ2-2	TRBV9	-	CASSVSPNGELFF	TGTGCCAGCAGCGTATCCCCGAACGGGGAGCTGTTTTTT
-	TRBJ1-2	TRBV7-2	few	CASSPHRSSNYGYTF	TGTGCCAGCAGCCCGCACCGGTCCTCTAACTATGGCTACACCTTC
-	TRBJ1-1	TRBV20-1	few	CSASPAETEAFF	TGCAGTGCTAGTCCCGCGGAGACTGAAGCTTTCTTT
TRBD1	TRBJ1-4	TRBV6-5	few	CASSHQGAGNEKLFF	TGTGCCAGCAGTCACCAGGGGGCTGGTAATGAAAAACTGTTTTTT
TRBD1	TRBJ1-4	TRBV9	-	CASSVGTGKSEKLFF	TGTGCCAGCAGCGTAGGGACAGGGAAGAGTGAAAAACTGTTTTTT
-	TRBJ1-1	TRBV12-3/TRBV12-4	-	CASIGGSDHTEAFF	TGTGCCAGCATCGGGGGAAGTGATCACACTGAAGCTTTCTTT
-	TRBJ2-6	TRBV25-1	few	CASSEGGSSGANVLTF	TGTGCCAGCAGTGAAGGTGGGTCCTCTGGGGCCAACGTCCTGACTTTC
-	TRBJ2-1	TRBV7-9	few	CASSSYTDPYNEQFF	TGTGCCAGCAGCTCCTACACCGACCCCTACAATGAGCAGTTCTTC
-	TRBJ2-5	TRBV5-4	-	CASSRGTWAETQYF	TGTGCCAGCAGCCGGGGGACTTGGGCAGAGACCCAGTACTTC
-	TRBJ2-1	TRBV5-1	few	CASSVPPGGMNYNEQFF	TGCGCCAGCAGCGTTCCCCCAGGGGGGATGAACTACAATGAGCAGTTCTTC
TRBD1	TRBJ1-1	TRBV5-1	few	CASSAQTGSGTEAFF	TGCGCCAGCAGCGCCCAGACAGGGAGTGGCACTGAAGCTTTCTTT
TRBD1	TRBJ2-3	TRBV12-3/TRBV12-4	many	CASSLTGGIDTQYF	TGTGCCAGCAGCTTAACAGGGGGCATAGATACGCAGTATTTT
-	TRBJ1-2	TRBV12-3/TRBV12-4	-	CASSSGTLYGYTF	TGTGCCAGCAGTTCCGGGACACTTTATGGCTACACCTTC
-	TRBJ1-1	TRBV28	-	CASSLSLNAEAFF	TGTGCCAGCAGTTTATCTCTGAACGCTGAAGCTTTCTTT
-	TRBJ1-2	TRBV12-3/TRBV12-4	-	CVSSLGRGYTF	TGTGTCAGCAGTTTAGGGCGTGGCTACACCTTC
-	TRBJ1-2	TRBV2	few	CASSEVARTYGYTF	TGTGCCAGCAGTGAAGTGGCGAGGACGTATGGCTACACCTTC
TRBD1	TRBJ1-4	TRBV6-2/TRBV6-3	-	CASSFDRGATNEKLFF	TGTGCCAGCAGTTTTGACAGGGGAGCAACTAATGAAAAACTGTTTTTT